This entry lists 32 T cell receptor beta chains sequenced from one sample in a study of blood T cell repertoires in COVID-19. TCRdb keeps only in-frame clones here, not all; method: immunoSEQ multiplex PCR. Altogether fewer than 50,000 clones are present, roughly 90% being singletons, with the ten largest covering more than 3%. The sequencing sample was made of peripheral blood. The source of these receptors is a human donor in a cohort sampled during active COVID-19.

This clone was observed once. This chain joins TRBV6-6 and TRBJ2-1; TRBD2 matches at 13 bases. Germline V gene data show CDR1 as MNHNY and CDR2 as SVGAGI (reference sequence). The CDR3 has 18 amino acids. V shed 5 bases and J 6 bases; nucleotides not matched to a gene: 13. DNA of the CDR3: TGTGCCAGCAGTCGTACACTCATAAGGACTAGCGGGAGCAATGAGCAGTTCTTC. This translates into CASSRTLIRTSGSNEQFF.

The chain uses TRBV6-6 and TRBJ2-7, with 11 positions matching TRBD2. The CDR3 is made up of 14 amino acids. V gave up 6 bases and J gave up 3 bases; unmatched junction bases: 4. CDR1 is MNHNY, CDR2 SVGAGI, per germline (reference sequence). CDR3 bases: TGTGCCAGCAGAAGACTAGCGGGAAACTACGAGCAGTACGTC. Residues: CASRRLAGNYEQYV.

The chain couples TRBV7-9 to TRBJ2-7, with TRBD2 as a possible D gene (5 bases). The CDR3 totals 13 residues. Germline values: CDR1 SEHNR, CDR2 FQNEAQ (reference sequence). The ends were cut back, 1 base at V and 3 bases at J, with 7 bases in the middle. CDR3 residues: CASSLVGDYEQYF. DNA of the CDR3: TGTGCCAGCAGCTTAGTGGGAGACTACGAGCAGTACTTC.

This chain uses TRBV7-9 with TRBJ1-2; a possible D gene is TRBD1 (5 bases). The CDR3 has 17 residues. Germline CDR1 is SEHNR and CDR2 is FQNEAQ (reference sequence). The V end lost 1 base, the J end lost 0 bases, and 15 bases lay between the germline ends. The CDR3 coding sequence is TGTGCCAGCAGCTTAGACAGGTCTTTTGGGTCTAACTATGGCTACACCTTC. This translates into CASSLDRSFGSNYGYTF.

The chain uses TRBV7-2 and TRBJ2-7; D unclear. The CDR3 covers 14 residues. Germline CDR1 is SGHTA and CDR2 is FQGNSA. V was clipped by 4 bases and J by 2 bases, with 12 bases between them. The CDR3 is CASSSPFGTYEQYV. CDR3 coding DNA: TGTGCCAGCAGCTCACCATTCGGTACCTACGAGCAGTACGTC.

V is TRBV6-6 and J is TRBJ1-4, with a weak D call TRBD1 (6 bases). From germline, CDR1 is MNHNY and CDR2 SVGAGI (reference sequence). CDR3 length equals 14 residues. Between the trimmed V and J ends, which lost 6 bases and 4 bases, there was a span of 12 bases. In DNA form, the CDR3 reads TGTGCCAGCAGACCCGACAGGAATAATGAAAAACTGTTTTTT. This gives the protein CASRPDRNNEKLFF.

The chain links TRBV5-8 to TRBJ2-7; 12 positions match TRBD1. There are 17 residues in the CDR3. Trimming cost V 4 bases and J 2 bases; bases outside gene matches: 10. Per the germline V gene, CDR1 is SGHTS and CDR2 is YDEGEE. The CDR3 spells CASSKGTGGFFTYEQYF. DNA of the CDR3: TGTGCCAGCAGCAAAGGGACAGGGGGCTTCTTTACCTACGAGCAGTACTTC.

CDR3 in amino acids: CASRELAVQETQYF. DNA of the CDR3: TGTGCCAGCAGGGAACTAGCGGTCCAAGAGACCCAGTACTTC. The chain couples TRBV28 to TRBJ2-5, with 8 bases fitting TRBD2. Germline lookup yields CDR1 MDHEN and CDR2 SYDVKM. The CDR3 totals 14 residues. V trimming: 6 bases; J trimming: 1 base; junction bases outside the gene matches: 4.

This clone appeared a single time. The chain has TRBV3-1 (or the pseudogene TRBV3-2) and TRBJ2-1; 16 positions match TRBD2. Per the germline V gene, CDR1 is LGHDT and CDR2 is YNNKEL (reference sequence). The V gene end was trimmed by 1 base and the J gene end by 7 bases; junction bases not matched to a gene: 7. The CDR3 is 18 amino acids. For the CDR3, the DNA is TGTGCCAGCAGCCAAGTTGAGGGACTAGCGGGAGGGAGAAATGAGCAGTTCTTC. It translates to CASSQVEGLAGGRNEQFF.

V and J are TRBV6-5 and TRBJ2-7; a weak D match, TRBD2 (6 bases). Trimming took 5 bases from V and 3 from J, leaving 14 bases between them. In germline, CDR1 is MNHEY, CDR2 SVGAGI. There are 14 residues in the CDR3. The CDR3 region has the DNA TGTGCCAGCAGTACCCGACTAGGCTACTACGAGCAGTACGTC. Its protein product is CASSTRLGYYEQYV.

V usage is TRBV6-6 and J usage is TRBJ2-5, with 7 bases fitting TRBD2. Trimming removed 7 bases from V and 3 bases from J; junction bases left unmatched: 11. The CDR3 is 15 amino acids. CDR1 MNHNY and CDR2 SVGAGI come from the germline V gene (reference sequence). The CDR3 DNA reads TGTGCCAGCACCCCACGAGGCGGGAGAGAAGAGACCCAGTACTTC. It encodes CASTPRGGREETQYF.

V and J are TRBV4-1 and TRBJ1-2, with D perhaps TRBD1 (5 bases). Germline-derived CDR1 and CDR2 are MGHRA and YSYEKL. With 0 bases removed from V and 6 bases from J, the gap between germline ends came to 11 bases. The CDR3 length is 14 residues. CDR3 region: CASSQDRQWNGYTF. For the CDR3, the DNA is TGCGCCAGCAGCCAAGATCGACAGTGGAATGGCTACACCTTC.

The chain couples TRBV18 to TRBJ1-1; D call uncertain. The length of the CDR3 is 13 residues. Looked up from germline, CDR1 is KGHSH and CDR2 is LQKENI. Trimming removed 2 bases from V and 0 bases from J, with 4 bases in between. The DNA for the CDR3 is TGTGCCAGCTCACCAGAGGTGAACACTGAAGCTTTCTTT. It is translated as CASSPEVNTEAFF.

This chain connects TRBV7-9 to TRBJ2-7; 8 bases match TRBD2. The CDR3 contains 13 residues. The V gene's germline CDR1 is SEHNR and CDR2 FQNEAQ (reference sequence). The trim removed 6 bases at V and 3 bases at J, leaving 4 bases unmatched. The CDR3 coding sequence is TGTGCCAGCAGTCCCGGGACTAGCTACGAGCAGTACTTC. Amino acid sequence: CASSPGTSYEQYF.

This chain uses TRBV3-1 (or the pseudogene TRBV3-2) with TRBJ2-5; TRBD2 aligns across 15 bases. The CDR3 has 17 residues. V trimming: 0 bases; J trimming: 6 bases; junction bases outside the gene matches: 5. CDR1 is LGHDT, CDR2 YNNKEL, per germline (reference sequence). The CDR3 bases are TGTGCCAGCAGCCAAGACTCCGGGACTAGCGGGAGGAAGACCCAGTACTTC. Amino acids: CASSQDSGTSGRKTQYF.

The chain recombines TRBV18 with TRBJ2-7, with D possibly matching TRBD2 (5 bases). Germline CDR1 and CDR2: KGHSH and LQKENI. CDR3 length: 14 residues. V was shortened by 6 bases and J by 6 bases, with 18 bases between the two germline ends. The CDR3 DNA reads TGTGCCAGCTCGCCCGGGAAGGGTTTTGGCGAGCAGTACTTC. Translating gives CASSPGKGFGEQYF.

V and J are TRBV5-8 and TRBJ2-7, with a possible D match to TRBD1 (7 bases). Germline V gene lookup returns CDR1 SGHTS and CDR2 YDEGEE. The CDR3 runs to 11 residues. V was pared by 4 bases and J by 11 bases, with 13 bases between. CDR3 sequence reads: CASSLGQREYV. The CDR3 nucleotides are TGTGCCAGCAGCCTGGGACAGCGGGAGTACGTC.

The CDR3 loop is CASSPRRTGLLSGANVLTF. The CDR3 DNA sequence: TGTGCCAGCAGCCCGCGGAGGACAGGGTTATTATCGGGGGCCAACGTCCTGACTTTC. The gene calls are TRBV11-3 and TRBJ2-6; 8 bases match TRBD1. The V and J ends lost 5 bases and 4 bases, in that order; junction bases with no gene match: 16. In germline, CDR1 is SGHNT, CDR2 YENEEA. The CDR3 is 19 amino acids.

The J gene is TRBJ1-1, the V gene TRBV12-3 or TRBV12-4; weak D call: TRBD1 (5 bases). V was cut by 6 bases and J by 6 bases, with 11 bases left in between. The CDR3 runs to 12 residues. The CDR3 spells CASSLDRSEAFF. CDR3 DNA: TGTGCCAGCAGCCTAGACAGATCTGAAGCTTTCTTT.

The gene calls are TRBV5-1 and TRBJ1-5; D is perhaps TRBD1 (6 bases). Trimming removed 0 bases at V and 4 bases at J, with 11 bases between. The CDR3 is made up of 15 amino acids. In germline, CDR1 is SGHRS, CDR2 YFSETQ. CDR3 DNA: TGCGCCAGCAGCTTGGACAGCAGGGGAAATCAGCCCCAGCATTTT. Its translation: CASSLDSRGNQPQHF.

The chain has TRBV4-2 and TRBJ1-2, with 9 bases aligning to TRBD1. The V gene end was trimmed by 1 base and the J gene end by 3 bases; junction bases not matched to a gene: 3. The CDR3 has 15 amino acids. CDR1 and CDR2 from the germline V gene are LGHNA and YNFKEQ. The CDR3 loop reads CASSQVGQGDYGYTF. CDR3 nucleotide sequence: TGTGCCAGCAGCCAAGTGGGACAGGGAGACTATGGCTACACCTTC.

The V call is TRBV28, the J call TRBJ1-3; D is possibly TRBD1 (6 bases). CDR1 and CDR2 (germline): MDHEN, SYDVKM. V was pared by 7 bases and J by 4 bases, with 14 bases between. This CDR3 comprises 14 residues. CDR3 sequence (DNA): TGTGCCAGCAAGACGGGGGGGGCGGGAAACACCATATATTTT. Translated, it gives CASKTGGAGNTIYF.

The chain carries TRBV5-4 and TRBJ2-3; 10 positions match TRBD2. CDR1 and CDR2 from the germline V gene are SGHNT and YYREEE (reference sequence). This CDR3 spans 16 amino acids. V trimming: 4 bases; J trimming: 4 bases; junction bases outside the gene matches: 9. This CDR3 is CASSPEVAGGPDTQYF. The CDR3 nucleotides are TGTGCCAGCAGCCCGGAGGTAGCGGGAGGACCAGATACGCAGTATTTT.

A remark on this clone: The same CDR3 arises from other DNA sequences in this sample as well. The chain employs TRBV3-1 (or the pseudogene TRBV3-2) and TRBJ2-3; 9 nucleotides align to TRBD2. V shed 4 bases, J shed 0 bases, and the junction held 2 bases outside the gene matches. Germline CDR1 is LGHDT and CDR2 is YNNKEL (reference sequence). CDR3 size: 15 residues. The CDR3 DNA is TGTGCCAGCAGCCCTACTAGCGGGAGCACAGATACGCAGTATTTT. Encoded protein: CASSPTSGSTDTQYF.

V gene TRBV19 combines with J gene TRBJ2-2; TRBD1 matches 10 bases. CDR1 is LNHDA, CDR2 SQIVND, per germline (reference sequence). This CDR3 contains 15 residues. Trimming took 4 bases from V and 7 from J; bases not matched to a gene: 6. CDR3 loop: CASSTRQGAIGELFF. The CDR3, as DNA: TGTGCCAGTAGTACCCGACAGGGGGCAATCGGGGAGCTGTTTTTT. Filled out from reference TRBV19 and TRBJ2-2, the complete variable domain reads DGGITQSPKYLFRKEGQNVTLSCEQNLNHDAMYWYRQDPGQGLRLIYYSQIVNDFQKGDIAEGYSVSREKKESFPLTVTSAQKNPTAFYLCASSTRQGAIGELFFGEGSRLTVL.

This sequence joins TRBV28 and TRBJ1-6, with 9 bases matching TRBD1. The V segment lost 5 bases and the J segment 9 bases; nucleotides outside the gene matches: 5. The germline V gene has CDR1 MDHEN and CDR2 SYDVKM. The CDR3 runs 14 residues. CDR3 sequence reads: CASSKQGARSPLHF. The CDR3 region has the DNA TGTGCCAGCAGTAAACAGGGGGCGCGTTCACCCCTCCACTTT.

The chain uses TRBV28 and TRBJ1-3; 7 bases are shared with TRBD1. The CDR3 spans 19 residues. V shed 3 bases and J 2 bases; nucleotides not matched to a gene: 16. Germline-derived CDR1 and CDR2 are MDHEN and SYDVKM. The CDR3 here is CASSFGGSWDRPPGNTIYF. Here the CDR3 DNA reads TGTGCCAGCAGTTTTGGGGGGTCCTGGGACAGACCACCTGGAAACACCATATATTTT.

The CDR3 DNA reads TGCAGCGTCTCCAGGGACACGTTGAAAGGCTACACCTTC. Translating gives CSVSRDTLKGYTF. The V call is TRBV29-1, the J call TRBJ1-2; TRBD1 is a possible D gene (6 bases). The germline CDR1 and CDR2 sequences are SQVTM and ANQGSEA. V lost 6 bases and J 8 bases, leaving 19 bases between the germline ends. The CDR3 is made up of 13 amino acids. Drawing the rest from reference TRBV29-1 and TRBJ1-2, the complete variable domain is SAVISQKPSRDICQRGTSLTIQCQVDSQVTMMFWYRQQPGQSLTLIATANQGSEATYESGFVIDKFPISRPNLTFSTLTVSNMSPEDSSIYLCSVSRDTLKGYTFGSGTRLTVV.

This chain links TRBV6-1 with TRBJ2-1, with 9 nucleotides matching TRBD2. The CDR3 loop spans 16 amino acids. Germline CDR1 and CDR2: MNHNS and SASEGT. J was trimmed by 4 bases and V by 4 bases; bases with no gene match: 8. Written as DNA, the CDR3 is TGTGCCAGCAGTGGTAGCGGGAGTGCGGGATACAATGAGCAGTTCTTC. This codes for CASSGSGSAGYNEQFF.

CDR3 sequence reads: CSASQMRGQYF. Written as DNA, the CDR3 is TGCAGTGCTAGTCAGATGCGAGGGCAGTACTTC. The rearrangement uses TRBV20-1 and TRBJ2-7; D is undetermined. Looked up from germline, CDR1 is DFQATT and CDR2 is SNEGSKA (reference sequence). The V end was cut by 3 bases, the J end by 9 bases, with 12 bases between. CDR3 size: 11 residues.

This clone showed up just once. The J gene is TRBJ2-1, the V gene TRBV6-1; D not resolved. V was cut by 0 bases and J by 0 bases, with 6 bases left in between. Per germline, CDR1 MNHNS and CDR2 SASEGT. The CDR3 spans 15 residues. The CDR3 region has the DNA TGTGCCAGCAGTGAAGCCCCAAACTCCTACAATGAGCAGTTCTTC. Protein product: CASSEAPNSYNEQFF.

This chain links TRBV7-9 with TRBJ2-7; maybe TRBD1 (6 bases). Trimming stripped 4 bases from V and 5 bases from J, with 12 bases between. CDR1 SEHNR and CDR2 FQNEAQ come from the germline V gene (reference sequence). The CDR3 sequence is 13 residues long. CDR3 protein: CASSSTGYNEQYF. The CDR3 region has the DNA TGTGCCAGCAGCTCCACAGGGTACAACGAGCAGTACTTC.